Presented here are 9 T cell receptor beta chains from one specimen sequenced in a study of T-cell memory formation after mild COVID-19. TCRdb reanalysed the 5' RACE reads using MiXCR and keeps one entry per CDR3 protein. Counted here are approximately 390,000 distinct CDR3 sequences, about 17% occurring once; the ten biggest clones make up about 22%. Sequencing was done on a sample of PBMCs or a T cell subset sorted from them (not recorded which). Receptor source: a man younger than 35 who had mild COVID-19 (a few samples of this study predate the infection). Cell type and time point are not known.

This sequence joins TRBV28 and TRBJ2-7; TRBD2 matches 9 bases. Per germline, CDR1 MDHEN and CDR2 SYDVKM. The CDR3 is made up of 14 amino acids. With V trimmed by 5 bases and J by 5 bases, 7 bases remained unmatched. In DNA form, the CDR3 reads TGTGCCAGCAGTGTCTCTAGCGGGGTGGACGAGCAGTACGTC. It is translated as CASSVSSGVDEQYV.

This clonotype was detected only a few times. The chain has TRBV7-2 and TRBJ1-6, with D possibly matching TRBD1 (5 bases). The germline CDR1 and CDR2 sequences are SGHTA and FQGNSA. V was trimmed by 3 bases and J by 10 bases, leaving 10 bases between them. The CDR3 has 13 residues. CDR3 sequence: CASSFLGASPLHF. CDR3 in DNA: TGTGCCAGCAGCTTTCTAGGGGCCTCACCCCTCCACTTT.

This clonotype was counted a few times. This chain joins TRBV6-5 and TRBJ2-5, with D hard to call. Between the trimmed V and J ends, which lost 4 bases and 0 bases, there was a span of 9 bases. Per the germline V gene, CDR1 is MNHEY and CDR2 is SVGAGI. The CDR3 runs 14 residues. This CDR3 is CASSSRSYQETQYF. CDR3 DNA sequence: TGTGCCAGCAGTTCTCGGTCCTACCAAGAGACCCAGTACTTC.

The chain employs TRBV5-1 and TRBJ1-2; 10 nucleotides align to TRBD1. The CDR3 is made up of 15 amino acids. The V gene's germline CDR1 is SGHRS and CDR2 YFSETQ. J lost 6 bases, V lost 4 bases, and 9 bases had no gene match. The CDR3 region has the DNA TGCGCCAGCAGCAGAACCGGGACAGGGGCTAATGGCTACACCTTC. Its protein is CASSRTGTGANGYTF.

This clonotype was seen only a few times. This CDR3 is CSARPGTTNEKLFF. The CDR3, as DNA: TGCAGTGCTAGACCAGGGACAACTAATGAAAAACTGTTTTTT. The chain is built from TRBV20-1 and TRBJ1-4, with a possible D match to TRBD1 (5 bases). The CDR3 spans 14 residues. Trimming stripped 2 bases from V and 0 bases from J, with 7 bases between. Germline V CDR1 and CDR2: DFQATT, SNEGSKA (reference sequence).

This clonotype occurred many times. This chain uses TRBV29-1 with TRBJ2-1; TRBD2 aligns across 7 bases. This CDR3 spans 14 amino acids. Germline CDR1 is SQVTM and CDR2 is ANQGSEA. V shed 4 bases, J shed 4 bases, and the junction held 7 bases outside the gene matches. The CDR3 sequence: CSVVWPSGYNEQFF. The DNA for the CDR3 is TGCAGCGTTGTTTGGCCTAGCGGTTACAATGAGCAGTTCTTC.

The V and J genes are TRBV7-7 and TRBJ2-1; the match to TRBD2 covers 11 bases. Germline CDR1 SSHAT, CDR2 FNYEAQ (reference sequence). V shed 5 bases, J shed 7 bases, and the junction held 4 bases outside the gene matches. The CDR3 is 14 amino acids. The CDR3, as DNA: TGTGCCAGCAGCCACGGGACTAGCGGTAATGAGCAGTTCTTC. This codes for CASSHGTSGNEQFF.

This clonotype has a handful of counts. J is TRBJ2-6 and V is TRBV12-3 or TRBV12-4; possibly TRBD1 or TRBD2 for D (5 bases each). The CDR3 is made up of 18 amino acids. Deletions cut 9 bases from V and 0 bases from J, with 21 bases between. The CDR3 DNA sequence: TGTGCCAGTGGACTCAGGGCCTCGGTGATCTCTGGGGCCAACGTCCTGACTTTC. It translates to CASGLRASVISGANVLTF.

This clonotype showed up just a few times. This chain uses TRBV7-9 with TRBJ1-2; D is uncertain. V lost 0 bases and J lost 3, with 5 bases in between. Germline V gene data show CDR1 as SEHNR and CDR2 as FQNEAQ (reference sequence). The CDR3 is made up of 13 amino acids. This CDR3 is CASSLAPDYGYTF. The CDR3 coding sequence is TGTGCCAGCAGCTTAGCGCCGGACTATGGCTACACCTTC.